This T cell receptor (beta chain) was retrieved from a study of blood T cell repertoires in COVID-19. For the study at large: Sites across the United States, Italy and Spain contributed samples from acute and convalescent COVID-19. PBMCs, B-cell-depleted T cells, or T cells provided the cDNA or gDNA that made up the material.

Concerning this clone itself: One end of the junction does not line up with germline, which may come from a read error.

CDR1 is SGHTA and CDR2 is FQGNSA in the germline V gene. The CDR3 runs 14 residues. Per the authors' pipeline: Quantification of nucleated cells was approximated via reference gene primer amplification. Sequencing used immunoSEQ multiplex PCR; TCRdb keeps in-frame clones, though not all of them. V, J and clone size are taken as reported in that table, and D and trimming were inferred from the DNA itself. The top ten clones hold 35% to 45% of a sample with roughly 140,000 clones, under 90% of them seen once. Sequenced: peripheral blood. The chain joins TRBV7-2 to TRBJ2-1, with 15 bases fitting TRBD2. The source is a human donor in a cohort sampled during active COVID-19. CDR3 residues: CASSLGLAGGTRVF. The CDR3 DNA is TGTGCCAGCAGCTTGGGACTAGCGGGGGGCACGCGGGTCTTC.